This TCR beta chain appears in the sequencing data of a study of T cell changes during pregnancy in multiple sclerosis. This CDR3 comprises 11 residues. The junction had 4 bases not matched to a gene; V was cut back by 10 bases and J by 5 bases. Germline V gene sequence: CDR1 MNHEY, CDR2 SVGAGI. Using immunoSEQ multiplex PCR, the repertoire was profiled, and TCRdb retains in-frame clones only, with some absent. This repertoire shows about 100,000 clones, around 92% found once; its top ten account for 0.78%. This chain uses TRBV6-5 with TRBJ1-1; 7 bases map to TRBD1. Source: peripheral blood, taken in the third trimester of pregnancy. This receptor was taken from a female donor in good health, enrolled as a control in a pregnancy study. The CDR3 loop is CATRGGTEAFF. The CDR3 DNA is TGTGCCACCAGGGGGGGGACTGAAGCTTTCTTT.